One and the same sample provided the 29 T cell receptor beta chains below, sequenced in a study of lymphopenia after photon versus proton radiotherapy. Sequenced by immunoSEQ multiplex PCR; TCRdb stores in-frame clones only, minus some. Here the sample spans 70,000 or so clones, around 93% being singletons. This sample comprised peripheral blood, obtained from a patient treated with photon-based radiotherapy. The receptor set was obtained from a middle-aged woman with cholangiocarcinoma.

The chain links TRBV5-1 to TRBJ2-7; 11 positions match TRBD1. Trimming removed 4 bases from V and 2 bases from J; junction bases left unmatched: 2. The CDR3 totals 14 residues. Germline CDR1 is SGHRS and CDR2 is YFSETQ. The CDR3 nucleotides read TGCGCCAGCAGCAGGGGACAGGGGGCCTACGAGCAGTACTTC. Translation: CASSRGQGAYEQYF.

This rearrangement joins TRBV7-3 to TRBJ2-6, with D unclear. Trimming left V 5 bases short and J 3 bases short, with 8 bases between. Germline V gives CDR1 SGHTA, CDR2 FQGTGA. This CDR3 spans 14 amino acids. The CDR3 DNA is TGTGCCAGCAGCCTTGGAAGTGGGGCCAACGTCCTGACTTTC. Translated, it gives CASSLGSGANVLTF.

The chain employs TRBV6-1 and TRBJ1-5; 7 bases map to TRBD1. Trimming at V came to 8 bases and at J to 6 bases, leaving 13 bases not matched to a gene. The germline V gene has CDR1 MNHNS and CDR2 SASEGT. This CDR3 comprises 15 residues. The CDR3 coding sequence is TGTGCCAGCGAGCCTAGACAGGGTTTCGTTCAGCCCCAGCATTTT. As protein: CASEPRQGFVQPQHF.

This CDR3 is CASSPGDEAFF. CDR3 bases: TGTGCCAGCAGCCCGGGGGATGAAGCTTTCTTT. V and J are TRBV5-8 and TRBJ1-1, with D possibly matching TRBD1 (5 bases). This CDR3 is built from 11 residues. Germline V gene lookup returns CDR1 SGHTS and CDR2 YDEGEE. Trimming cost V 4 bases and J 7 bases, with 8 bases left between them. The full variable domain, its missing parts supplied by reference TRBV5-8 and TRBJ1-1, is EAGVTQSPTHLIKTRGQQATLRCSPISGHTSVYWYQQALGLGLQFLLWYDEGEERNRGNFPPRFSGRQFPNYSSELNVNALELEDSALYLCASSPGDEAFFGQGTRLTVV.

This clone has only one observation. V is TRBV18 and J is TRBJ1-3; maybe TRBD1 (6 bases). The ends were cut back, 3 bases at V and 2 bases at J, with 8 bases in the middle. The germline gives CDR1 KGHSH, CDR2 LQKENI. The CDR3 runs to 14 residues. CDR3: CASSPDSPGNTIYF. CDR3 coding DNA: TGTGCCAGCTCACCGGACAGCCCTGGAAACACCATATATTTT. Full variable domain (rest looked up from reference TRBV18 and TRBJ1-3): NAGVMQNPRHLVRRRGQEARLRCSPMKGHSHVYWYRQLPEEGLKFMVYLQKENIIDESGMPKERFSAEFPKEGPSILRIQQVVRGDSAAYFCASSPDSPGNTIYFGEGSWLTVV.

CDR3 sequence reads: CASSSGSGQETQYF. In nucleotides, the CDR3 is TGCGCCAGCAGTTCGGGCAGTGGACAAGAGACCCAGTACTTC. The chain recombines TRBV5-1 with TRBJ2-5; D uncertain. V dropped 5 bases and J dropped 2 bases, with 13 bases sitting between them. Germline V lookup: CDR1 SGHRS, CDR2 YFSETQ. The CDR3 loop spans 14 amino acids.

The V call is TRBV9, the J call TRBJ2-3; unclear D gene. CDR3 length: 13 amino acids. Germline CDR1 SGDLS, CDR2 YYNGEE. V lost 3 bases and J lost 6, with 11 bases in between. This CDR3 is CASSENVMDTQYF. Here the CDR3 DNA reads TGTGCCAGCAGCGAGAATGTTATGGATACGCAGTATTTT.

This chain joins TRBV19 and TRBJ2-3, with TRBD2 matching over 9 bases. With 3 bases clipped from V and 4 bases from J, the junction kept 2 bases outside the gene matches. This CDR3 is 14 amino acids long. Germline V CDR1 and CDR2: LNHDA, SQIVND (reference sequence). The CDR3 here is CASSMSGRSDTQYF. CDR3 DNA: TGTGCCAGTAGTATGAGCGGGAGGTCAGATACGCAGTATTTT.

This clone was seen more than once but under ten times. CDR3 bases: TGCGCCAGCAGCTTCGATGCAGGGCATGGCTACACCTTC. Protein: CASSFDAGHGYTF. The rearrangement joins TRBV5-1 to TRBJ1-2; weak D call: TRBD1 (5 bases). Germline values: CDR1 SGHRS, CDR2 YFSETQ. The CDR3 runs to 13 residues. The V end was cut by 2 bases, the J end by 6 bases, with 11 bases between.

For the CDR3, the DNA is TGCGCCAGCAGCTTGGATGGTGGCTACACCTTC. It codes for CASSLDGGYTF. The V and J genes are TRBV5-1 and TRBJ1-2; D remains ambiguous. Germline values: CDR1 SGHRS, CDR2 YFSETQ. CDR3 length equals 11 residues. V was clipped by 0 bases and J by 7 bases, with 4 bases between them.

CDR3 nucleotides: TGTGCCAGCAAAAGTCCCTTCCGGAACACTGAAGCTTTCTTT. Translating gives CASKSPFRNTEAFF. This rearrangement joins TRBV6-1 to TRBJ1-1; D not resolved. The germline gives CDR1 MNHNS, CDR2 SASEGT. Trimming removed 7 bases from V and 1 base from J, with 13 bases in between. CDR3 length equals 14 residues.

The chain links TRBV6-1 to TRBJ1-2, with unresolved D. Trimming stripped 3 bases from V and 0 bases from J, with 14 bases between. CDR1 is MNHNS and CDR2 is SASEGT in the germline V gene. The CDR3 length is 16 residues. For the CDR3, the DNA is TGTGCCAGCAGTGATAGACCGGCGGGGTCTAACTATGGCTACACCTTC. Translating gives CASSDRPAGSNYGYTF.

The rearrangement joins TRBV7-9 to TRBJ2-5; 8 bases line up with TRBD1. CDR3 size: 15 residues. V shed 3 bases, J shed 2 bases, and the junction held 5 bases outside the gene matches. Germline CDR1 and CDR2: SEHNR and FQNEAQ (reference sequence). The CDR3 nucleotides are TGTGCCAGCAGCTTCCAAAGGACAGGGCAAGAGACCCAGTACTTC. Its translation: CASSFQRTGQETQYF.

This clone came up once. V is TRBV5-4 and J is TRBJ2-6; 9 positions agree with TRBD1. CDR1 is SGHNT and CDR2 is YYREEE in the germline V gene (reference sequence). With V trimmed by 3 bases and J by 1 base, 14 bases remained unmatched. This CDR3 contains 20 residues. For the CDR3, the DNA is TGTGCCAGCAGCTCGCAGAAAGGGACAGGGACTGGATCTGGGGCCAACGTCCTGACTTTC. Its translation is CASSSQKGTGTGSGANVLTF.

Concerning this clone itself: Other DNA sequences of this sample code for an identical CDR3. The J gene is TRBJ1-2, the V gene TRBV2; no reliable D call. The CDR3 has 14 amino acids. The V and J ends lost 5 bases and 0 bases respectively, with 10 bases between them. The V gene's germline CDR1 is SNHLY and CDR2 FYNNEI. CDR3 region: CASSPGSANYGYTF. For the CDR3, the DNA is TGTGCCAGCAGTCCCGGGAGCGCTAACTATGGCTACACCTTC.

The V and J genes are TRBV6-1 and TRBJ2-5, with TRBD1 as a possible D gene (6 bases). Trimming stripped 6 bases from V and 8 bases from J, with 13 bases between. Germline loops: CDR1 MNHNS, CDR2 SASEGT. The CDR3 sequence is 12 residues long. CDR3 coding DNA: TGTGCCAGCAGAGAGGACGGGACAACCCAGTACTTC. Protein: CASREDGTTQYF.

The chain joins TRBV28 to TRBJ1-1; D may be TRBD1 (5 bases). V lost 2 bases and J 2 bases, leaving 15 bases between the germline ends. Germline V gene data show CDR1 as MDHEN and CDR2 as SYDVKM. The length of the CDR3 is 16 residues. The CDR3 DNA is TGTGCCAGCAGTTTAATAGGAGGGGCCCCCAACACTGAAGCTTTCTTT. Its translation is CASSLIGGAPNTEAFF.

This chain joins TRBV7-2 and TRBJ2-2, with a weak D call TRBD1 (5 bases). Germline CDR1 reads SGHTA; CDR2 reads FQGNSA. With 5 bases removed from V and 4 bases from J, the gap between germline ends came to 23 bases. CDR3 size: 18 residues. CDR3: CASSQLRVSAGFTGELFF. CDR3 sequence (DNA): TGTGCCAGCAGCCAGCTTAGAGTTTCCGCAGGGTTCACCGGGGAGCTGTTTTTT.

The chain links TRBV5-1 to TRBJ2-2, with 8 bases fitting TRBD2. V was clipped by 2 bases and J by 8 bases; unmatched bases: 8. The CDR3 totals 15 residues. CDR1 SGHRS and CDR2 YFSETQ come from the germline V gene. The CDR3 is CASSLAGVISGELFF. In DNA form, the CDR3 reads TGCGCCAGCAGCTTAGCGGGAGTGATCTCAGGGGAGCTGTTTTTT.

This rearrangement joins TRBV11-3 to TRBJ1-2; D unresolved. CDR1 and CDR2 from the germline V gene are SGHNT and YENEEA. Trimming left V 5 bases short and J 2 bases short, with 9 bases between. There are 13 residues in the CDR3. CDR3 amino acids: CASSPPQNYGYTF. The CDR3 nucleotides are TGTGCCAGCAGCCCCCCCCAGAACTATGGCTACACCTTC.

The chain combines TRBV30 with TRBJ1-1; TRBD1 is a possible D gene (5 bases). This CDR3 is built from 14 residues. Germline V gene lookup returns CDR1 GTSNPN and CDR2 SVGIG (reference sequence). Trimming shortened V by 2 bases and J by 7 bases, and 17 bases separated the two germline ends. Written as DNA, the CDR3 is TGTGCCTGGAGTCAAATCTTTTTCCAGGGTGAAGCTTTCTTT. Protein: CAWSQIFFQGEAFF.

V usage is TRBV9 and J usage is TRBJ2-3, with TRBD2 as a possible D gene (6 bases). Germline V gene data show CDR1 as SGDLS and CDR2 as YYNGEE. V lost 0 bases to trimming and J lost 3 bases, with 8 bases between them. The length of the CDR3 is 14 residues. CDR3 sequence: CASSVDSGTDTQYF. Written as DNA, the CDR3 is TGTGCCAGCAGCGTAGATAGCGGTACAGATACGCAGTATTTT.

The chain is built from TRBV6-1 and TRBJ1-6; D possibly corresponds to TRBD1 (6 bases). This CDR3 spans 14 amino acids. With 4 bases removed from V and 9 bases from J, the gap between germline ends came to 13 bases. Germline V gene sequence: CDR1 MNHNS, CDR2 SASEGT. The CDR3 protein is CASSGNRVASPLHF. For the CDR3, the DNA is TGTGCCAGCAGTGGAAACAGGGTCGCTTCACCCCTCCACTTT.

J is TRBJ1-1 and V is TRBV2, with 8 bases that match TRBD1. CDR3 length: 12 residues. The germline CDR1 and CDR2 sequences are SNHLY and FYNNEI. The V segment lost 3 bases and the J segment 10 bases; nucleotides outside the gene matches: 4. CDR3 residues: CASSDRGQRAFF. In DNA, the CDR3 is TGTGCCAGCAGTGACAGGGGGCAAAGAGCTTTCTTT. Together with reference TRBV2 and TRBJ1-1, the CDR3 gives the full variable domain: EPEVTQTPSHQVTQMGQEVILRCVPISNHLYFYWYRQILGQKVEFLVSFYNNEISEKSEIFDDQFSVERPDGSNFTLKIRSTKLEDSAMYFCASSDRGQRAFFGQGTRLTVV.

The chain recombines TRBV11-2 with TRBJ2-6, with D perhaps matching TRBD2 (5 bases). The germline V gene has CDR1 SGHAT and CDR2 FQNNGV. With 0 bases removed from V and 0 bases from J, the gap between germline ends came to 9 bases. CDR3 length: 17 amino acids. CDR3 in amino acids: CASSLEAGFSGANVLTF. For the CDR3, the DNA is TGTGCCAGCAGCTTAGAGGCGGGCTTCTCTGGGGCCAACGTCCTGACTTTC.

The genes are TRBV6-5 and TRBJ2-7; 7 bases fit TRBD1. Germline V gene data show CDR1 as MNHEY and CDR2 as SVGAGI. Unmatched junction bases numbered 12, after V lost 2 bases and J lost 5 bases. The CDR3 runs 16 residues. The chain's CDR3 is CASSYGDSFNPNEQYF. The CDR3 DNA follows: TGTGCCAGCAGTTACGGGGACAGTTTCAACCCCAACGAGCAGTACTTC.

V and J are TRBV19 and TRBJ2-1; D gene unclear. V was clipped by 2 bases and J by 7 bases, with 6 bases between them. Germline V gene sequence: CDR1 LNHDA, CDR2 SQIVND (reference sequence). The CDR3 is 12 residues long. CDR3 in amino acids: CASSIRLNEQFF. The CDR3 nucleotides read TGTGCCAGTAGTATAAGATTGAATGAGCAGTTCTTC.

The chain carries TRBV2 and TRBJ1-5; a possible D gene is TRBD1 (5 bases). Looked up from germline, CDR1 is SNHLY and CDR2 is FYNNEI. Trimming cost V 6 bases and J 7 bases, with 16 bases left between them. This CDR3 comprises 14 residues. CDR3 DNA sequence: TGTGCCAGCAGCGGGGGAGGGAATGGGCAGCCCCAGCATTTT. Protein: CASSGGGNGQPQHF.

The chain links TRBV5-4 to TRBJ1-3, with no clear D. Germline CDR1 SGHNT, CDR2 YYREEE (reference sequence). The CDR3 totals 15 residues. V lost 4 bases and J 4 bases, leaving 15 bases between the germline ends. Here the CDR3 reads CASSGAGRGGNTIYF. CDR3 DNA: TGTGCCAGCAGCGGCGCAGGAAGAGGGGGAAACACCATATATTTT.